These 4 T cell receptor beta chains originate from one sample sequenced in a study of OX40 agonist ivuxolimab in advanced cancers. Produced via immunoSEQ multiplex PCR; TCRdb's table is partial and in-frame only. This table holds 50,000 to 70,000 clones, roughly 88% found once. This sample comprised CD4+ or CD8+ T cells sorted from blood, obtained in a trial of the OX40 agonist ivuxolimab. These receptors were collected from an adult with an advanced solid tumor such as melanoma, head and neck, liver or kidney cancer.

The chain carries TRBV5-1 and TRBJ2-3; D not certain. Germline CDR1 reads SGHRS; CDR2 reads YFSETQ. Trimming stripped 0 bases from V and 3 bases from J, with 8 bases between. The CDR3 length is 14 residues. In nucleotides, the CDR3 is TGCGCCAGCAGCTTGGAATCTGAGACAGATACGCAGTATTTT. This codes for CASSLESETDTQYF.

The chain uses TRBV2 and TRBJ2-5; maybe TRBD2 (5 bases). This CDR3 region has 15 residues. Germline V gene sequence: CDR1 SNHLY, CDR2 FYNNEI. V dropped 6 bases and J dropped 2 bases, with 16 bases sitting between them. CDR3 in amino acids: CASRPGLTRQETQYF. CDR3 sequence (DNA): TGTGCCAGCAGGCCCGGACTGACCCGACAAGAGACCCAGTACTTC.

The CDR3 DNA sequence: TGTGCCAGCAGGGTGGGAGGGCCTAACAATGAGCAGTTCTTC. Translated: CASRVGGPNNEQFF. The chain is built from TRBV6-1 and TRBJ2-1; 7 bases map to TRBD2. Germline lookup yields CDR1 MNHNS and CDR2 SASEGT. J gave up 5 bases and V 6 bases, and 7 bases lay outside the gene matches. The CDR3 totals 14 residues.

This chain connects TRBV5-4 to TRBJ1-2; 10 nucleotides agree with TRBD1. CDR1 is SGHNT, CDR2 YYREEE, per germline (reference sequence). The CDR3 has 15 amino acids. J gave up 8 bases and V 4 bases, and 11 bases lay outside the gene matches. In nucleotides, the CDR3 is TGTGCCAGCAGCGCGGGCCCCGGACAGGGGGTGGGCTACACCTTC. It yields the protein CASSAGPGQGVGYTF. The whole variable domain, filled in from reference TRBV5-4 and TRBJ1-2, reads ETGVTQSPTHLIKTRGQQVTLRCSSQSGHNTVSWYQQALGQGPQFIFQYYREEENGRGNFPPRFSGLQFPNYSSELNVNALELDDSALYLCASSAGPGQGVGYTFGSGTRLTVV.